Each of the 20 T cell receptor beta chains below was sequenced from the same sample in a study of blood T cell repertoires in COVID-19. The table came from immunoSEQ multiplex PCR; TCRdb's copy has only in-frame clones and leaves some out. The table shows 200,000 to 250,000 clones, with 85% to 90% occurring only once. Source material: PBMCs or T cells enriched from blood (not recorded which). These receptors all come from a man aged 30 to 39 who had been exposed to COVID-19.

In DNA, the CDR3 is TGTGCCAGCAGCACCGACGGGGGGCGCACCTACGAGCAGTACTTC. Its protein product is CASSTDGGRTYEQYF. V and J are TRBV5-4 and TRBJ2-7; D possibly corresponds to TRBD2 (7 bases). The germline V gene encodes CDR1 SGHNT and CDR2 YYREEE (reference sequence). The CDR3 has 15 residues. V lost 4 bases to trimming and J lost 2 bases, with 16 bases between them. Full variable domain (outside the CDR3, taken from reference TRBV5-4 and TRBJ2-7): ETGVTQSPTHLIKTRGQQVTLRCSSQSGHNTVSWYQQALGQGPQFIFQYYREEENGRGNFPPRFSGLQFPNYSSELNVNALELDDSALYLCASSTDGGRTYEQYFGPGTRLTVT.

The chain has TRBV5-1 and TRBJ2-7; 7 positions agree with TRBD1. J was trimmed by 3 bases and V by 1 base; bases with no gene match: 13. CDR1 and CDR2 (germline): SGHRS, YFSETQ. This CDR3 has 17 amino acids. The CDR3 nucleotides are TGCGCCAGCAGCTTGATAAGACAGGGAAGGGTGGGCTACGAGCAGTACTTC. Translating gives CASSLIRQGRVGYEQYF. Full variable domain (rest looked up from reference TRBV5-1 and TRBJ2-7): KAGVTQTPRYLIKTRGQQVTLSCSPISGHRSVSWYQQTPGQGLQFLFEYFSETQRNKGNFPGRFSGRQFSNSRSEMNVSTLELGDSALYLCASSLIRQGRVGYEQYFGPGTRLTVT.

This clone was counted at least ten times. The chain uses TRBV6-5 and TRBJ2-7, with 7 bases aligning to TRBD1. The V gene's germline CDR1 is MNHEY and CDR2 SVGAGI. J gave up 2 bases and V 6 bases, and 7 bases lay outside the gene matches. The CDR3 runs 14 residues. The CDR3 region is CASSTTGTAYEQYF. The DNA for the CDR3 is TGTGCCAGCAGCACCACCGGGACAGCCTACGAGCAGTACTTC.

The chain is built from TRBV6-5 and TRBJ1-2; 8 bases map to TRBD1. The V gene end was trimmed by 5 bases and the J gene end by 4 bases; junction bases not matched to a gene: 9. The CDR3 runs to 15 residues. Germline assignment: CDR1 MNHEY and CDR2 SVGAGI. CDR3 in DNA: TGTGCCAGCAGTAATACAGGGGGACGGGCCTATGGCTACACCTTC. Its protein product is CASSNTGGRAYGYTF.

The chain combines TRBV10-3 with TRBJ2-7; TRBD1 agrees at 11 bases. The CDR3 sequence is 14 residues long. The germline V gene encodes CDR1 ENHRY and CDR2 SYGVKD. V shed 4 bases, J shed 7 bases, and the junction held 6 bases outside the gene matches. In DNA form, the CDR3 reads TGTGCCATCAGTGGCCGGGACAGGGGGATTGAGCAGTACTTC. It encodes CAISGRDRGIEQYF.

V usage is TRBV11-2 and J usage is TRBJ2-3; the match to TRBD2 covers 7 bases. The junction had 11 bases not matched to a gene; V was cut back by 1 base and J by 1 base. Germline CDR1 is SGHAT and CDR2 is FQNNGV. This CDR3 has 18 amino acids. The CDR3 sequence is CASSLVAGRGIGTDTQYF. The CDR3 DNA is TGTGCCAGCAGCTTAGTTGCGGGGCGGGGGATCGGCACAGATACGCAGTATTTT.

The rearrangement uses TRBV9 and TRBJ1-3; D is undetermined. The germline V gene has CDR1 SGDLS and CDR2 YYNGEE. The CDR3 runs to 15 residues. Trimming shortened V by 0 bases and J by 4 bases, and 11 bases separated the two germline ends. The CDR3 DNA follows: TGTGCCAGCAGCGTAGAAGGCGGGCGCGGAAACACCATATATTTT. Its protein product is CASSVEGGRGNTIYF. The full variable domain, rest sourced from reference TRBV9 and TRBJ1-3, is DSGVTQTPKHLITATGQRVTLRCSPRSGDLSVYWYQQSLDQGLQFLIQYYNGEERAKGNILERFSAQQFPDLHSELNLSSLELGDSALYFCASSVEGGRGNTIYFGEGSWLTVV.

CDR3 sequence reads: CSVGQMNTEAFF. For the CDR3, the DNA is TGCAGCGTTGGACAAATGAACACTGAAGCTTTCTTT. The V call is TRBV29-1, the J call TRBJ1-1; unclear D gene. Germline V gene lookup returns CDR1 SQVTM and CDR2 ANQGSEA. The CDR3 is 12 amino acids. The V end was cut by 4 bases, the J end by 0 bases, with 6 bases between. The full variable domain, completed using reference TRBV29-1 and TRBJ1-1, is SAVISQKPSRDICQRGTSLTIQCQVDSQVTMMFWYRQQPGQSLTLIATANQGSEATYESGFVIDKFPISRPNLTFSTLTVSNMSPEDSSIYLCSVGQMNTEAFFGQGTRLTVV.

CDR3 region: CAWSVRGLDGYTF. The CDR3 nucleotides are TGTGCCTGGAGTGTAAGGGGGCTGGATGGCTACACCTTC. The rearrangement joins TRBV30 to TRBJ1-2; 7 nucleotides line up with TRBD1. The V segment lost 0 bases and the J segment 6 bases; nucleotides outside the gene matches: 4. This CDR3 region has 13 residues. Germline values: CDR1 GTSNPN, CDR2 SVGIG (reference sequence).

In this sample, this clone turned up once. The gene calls are TRBV19 and TRBJ1-5; D gene uncertain. Trimming took off 3 bases at V and 15 bases at J, with 12 bases between the two ends. This CDR3 spans 11 amino acids. Germline-derived CDR1 and CDR2 are LNHDA and SQIVND (reference sequence). The CDR3 sequence is CASSIGSSLHF. In DNA, the CDR3 is TGTGCCAGTAGTATTGGCAGTTCATTGCATTTT.

This CDR3 is CASSLGGQPYGYTF. CDR3 in DNA: TGTGCCAGCAGCTTAGGCGGCCAACCGTATGGCTACACCTTC. The rearrangement uses TRBV7-2 and TRBJ1-2; D is undetermined. Trimming stripped 1 base from V and 5 bases from J, with 11 bases between. This CDR3 contains 14 residues. CDR1 and CDR2 from the germline V gene are SGHTA and FQGNSA.

A single count supports this clone. The chain carries TRBV30 and TRBJ2-1, with TRBD2 matching over 7 bases. Germline V lookup: CDR1 GTSNPN, CDR2 SVGIG (reference sequence). The CDR3 totals 16 residues. The V and J ends lost 2 bases and 0 bases, in that order; junction bases with no gene match: 7. CDR3 in amino acids: CAWSFLAASSYNEQFF. For the CDR3, the DNA is TGTGCCTGGAGTTTCCTAGCGGCGAGCTCCTACAATGAGCAGTTCTTC.

V and J are TRBV7-9 and TRBJ2-1; 11 positions match TRBD2. Trimming removed 5 bases from V and 6 bases from J; junction bases left unmatched: 12. Per the germline V gene, CDR1 is SEHNR and CDR2 is FQNEAQ (reference sequence). CDR3 length: 17 amino acids. The CDR3 is CASSLGLAGGIVNEQFF. DNA for the CDR3: TGTGCCAGCAGCCTTGGACTAGCGGGTGGCATAGTCAATGAGCAGTTCTTC.

Regarding this clone: This sample includes further DNA sequences coding for the same CDR3. V usage is TRBV12-3 or TRBV12-4 and J usage is TRBJ2-5; D might be TRBD1 (6 bases). The CDR3 extends over 13 amino acids. Trimming cost V 5 bases and J 1 base, with 8 bases left between them. This chain's CDR3 is CASSRDTQETQYF. CDR3 nucleotides: TGTGCCAGCAGTCGGGACACCCAAGAGACCCAGTACTTC.

The chain links TRBV30 to TRBJ1-3; TRBD1 might be the D (5 bases). This CDR3 is 14 amino acids long. Per germline, CDR1 GTSNPN and CDR2 SVGIG (reference sequence). Trimming shortened V by 0 bases and J by 1 base, and 7 bases separated the two germline ends. In nucleotides, the CDR3 is TGTGCCTGGAGTGTGGGGGGATCTGGAAACACCATATATTTT. This gives the protein CAWSVGGSGNTIYF.

This clone has only a few counts. The V gene is TRBV7-9, the J gene TRBJ2-2; D unresolved. Trimming removed 5 bases from V and 7 bases from J, with 5 bases in between. Germline CDR1 SEHNR, CDR2 FQNEAQ (reference sequence). CDR3 length equals 11 residues. This chain's CDR3 is CASSLLGELFF. CDR3 bases: TGTGCCAGCAGCCTTCTCGGGGAGCTGTTTTTT. The whole variable domain, filled in from reference TRBV7-9 and TRBJ2-2, reads DTGVSQNPRHKITKRGQNVTFRCDPISEHNRLYWYRQTLGQGPEFLTYFQNEAQLEKSRLLSDRFSAERPKGSFSTLEIQRTEQGDSAMYLCASSLLGELFFGEGSRLTVL.

The rearrangement uses TRBV25-1 and TRBJ2-5, with 12 nucleotides matching TRBD1. The V and J ends lost 4 bases and 5 bases, in that order; junction bases with no gene match: 5. The CDR3 is made up of 15 amino acids. Germline-derived CDR1 and CDR2 are MGHDK and SYGVNS. DNA for the CDR3: TGTGCCAGCAGTGGGGACAGGGGGCGGATGGAGACCCAGTACTTC. It is translated as CASSGDRGRMETQYF. Complete variable domain (other parts from reference TRBV25-1 and TRBJ2-5): EADIYQTPRYLVIGTGKKITLECSQTMGHDKMYWYQQDPGMELHLIHYSYGVNSTEKGDLSSESTVSRIRTEHFPLTLESARPSHTSQYLCASSGDRGRMETQYFGPGTRLLVL.

The chain links TRBV7-9 to TRBJ2-3, with TRBD2 matching 7 bases. Germline CDR1 is SEHNR and CDR2 is FQNEAQ (reference sequence). Unmatched junction bases numbered 4, after V lost 3 bases and J lost 1 base. This CDR3 contains 15 residues. CDR3 sequence: CASSLSGGRTDTQYF. DNA of the CDR3: TGTGCCAGCAGCTTGTCGGGGGGACGCACAGATACGCAGTATTTT.

This clone was recorded only once. The chain couples TRBV7-2 to TRBJ1-5, with D unclear. Germline CDR1 is SGHTA and CDR2 is FQGNSA. Trimming pared 0 bases from V and 4 bases from J, leaving 13 bases between. The CDR3 is 16 amino acids. The CDR3 loop reads CASSLAPPGINQPQHF. DNA of the CDR3: TGTGCCAGCAGCTTAGCGCCCCCCGGGATTAATCAGCCCCAGCATTTT.

This chain links TRBV7-9 with TRBJ1-6; D is uncertain. V dropped 5 bases and J dropped 9 bases, with 11 bases sitting between them. The CDR3 has 13 residues. The V gene's germline CDR1 is SEHNR and CDR2 FQNEAQ (reference sequence). The CDR3 nucleotides read TGTGCCAGCAGCGAATACGGTGGTTCACCCCTCCACTTT. Translating gives CASSEYGGSPLHF.